This T cell receptor (beta chain) emerged from a study of T cells after yellow fever vaccination. The CDR3 loop spans 15 amino acids. Trimming took 7 bases from V and 2 from J, leaving 15 bases between them. Study findings and constraints: At 95% to 98% for CD4 and 70% to 90% for CD8, most primary-vaccination clones showed up again after the booster.

Regarding this clonotype: Antigen unknown.

TCRdb independently ran MiXCR on the 5' RACE reads; one entry per CDR3 protein. The sample has 200,000 to 250,000 distinct CDR3 sequences; 6.9% are singletons. The TCR originated in a man aged 25-45 years who received the YFV17D yellow fever vaccine. Sequences were derived from CD4+ T cells sorted from PBMCs, sampled 15 days after the yellow fever booster vaccination. This chain joins TRBV12-3 or TRBV12-4 and TRBJ2-1; tentatively, D is TRBD2 (6 bases). CDR3 sequence (DNA): TGTGCCAGCATTAAAGGGGAGGTGGCCTACAATGAGCAGTTCTTC. Residues: CASIKGEVAYNEQFF.